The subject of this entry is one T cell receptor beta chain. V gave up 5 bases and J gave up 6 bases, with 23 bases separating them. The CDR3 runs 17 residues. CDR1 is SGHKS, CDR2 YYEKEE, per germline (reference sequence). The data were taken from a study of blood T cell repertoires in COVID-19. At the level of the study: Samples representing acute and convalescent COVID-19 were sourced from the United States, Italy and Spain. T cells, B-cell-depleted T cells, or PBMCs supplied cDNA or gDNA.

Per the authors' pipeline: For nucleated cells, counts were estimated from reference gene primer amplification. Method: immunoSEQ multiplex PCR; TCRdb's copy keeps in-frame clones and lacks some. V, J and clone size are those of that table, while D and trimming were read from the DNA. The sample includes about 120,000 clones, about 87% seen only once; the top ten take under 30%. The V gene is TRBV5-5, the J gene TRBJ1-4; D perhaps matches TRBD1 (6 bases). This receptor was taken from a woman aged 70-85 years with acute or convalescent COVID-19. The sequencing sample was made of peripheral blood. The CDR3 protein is CASSLGGLSYGDEKLFF. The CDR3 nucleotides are TGTGCCAGCAGTCTAGGGGGTCTGTCGTACGGCGATGAAAAACTGTTTTTT.